One sample yielded the 18 T cell receptor beta chains listed below, sequenced in a study of blood T cells in healthy people across ages. Through a sample-barcoded 5' primer and a J-beta primer mix, a second PCR was run for about 6 to 11 cycles. From the 5' RACE reads, TCRdb called clonotypes with MiXCR, one entry per CDR3 protein. The sample consists of roughly 800,000 distinct CDR3 sequences, 55% to 75% of them appearing once. Material for sequencing was blood. The receptor set was obtained from a man under 40 in good health.

This clonotype was counted only a few times. The rearrangement links TRBV27 to TRBJ2-7; 7 nucleotides line up with TRBD2. Trimming removed 5 bases from V and 6 bases from J; junction bases left unmatched: 7. Per germline, CDR1 MNHEY and CDR2 SMNVEV (reference sequence). The CDR3 length is 13 residues. CDR3 in amino acids: CASSRRERCEQYF. Written as DNA, the CDR3 is TGTGCCAGCAGTAGGCGGGAGCGCTGCGAGCAGTACTTC.

The table lists this clonotype with a few counts. The chain couples TRBV20-1 to TRBJ2-6; D unclear. The CDR3 is 19 residues long. V shed 0 bases and J shed 0 bases, with 18 bases lying between them. Germline lookup yields CDR1 DFQATT and CDR2 SNEGSKA (reference sequence). In nucleotides, the CDR3 is TGCAGTGCTAGAGATCCCCCAACAGCCAGAAGCTCTGGGGCCAACGTCCTGACTTTC. It specifies CSARDPPTARSSGANVLTF.

The V and J genes are TRBV6-1 and TRBJ2-3; 9 bases align to TRBD2. V shed 4 bases and J 6 bases; nucleotides not matched to a gene: 5. CDR3 length equals 14 residues. Germline CDR1 is MNHNS and CDR2 is SASEGT. CDR3 sequence: CASSGAGTSDTQYF. CDR3 DNA sequence: TGTGCCAGCAGTGGAGCGGGGACTAGCGATACGCAGTATTTT.

The genes are TRBV29-1 and TRBJ1-1; possibly TRBD1 for D (5 bases). The CDR3 contains 13 residues. Looked up from germline, CDR1 is SQVTM and CDR2 is ANQGSEA. V lost 3 bases to trimming and J lost 1 base, with 9 bases between them. Here the CDR3 DNA reads TGCAGCGTTGATTTCGGACAGAACACTGAAGCTTTCTTT. It translates to CSVDFGQNTEAFF.

This clonotype has a handful of counts. The chain links TRBV6-5 to TRBJ2-7, with 9 bases matching TRBD2. The V segment lost 6 bases and the J segment 4 bases; nucleotides outside the gene matches: 13. Germline CDR1 reads MNHEY; CDR2 reads SVGAGI. This CDR3 has 16 residues. CDR3 protein: CASRYAQVAGVYEQYF. In DNA, the CDR3 is TGTGCCAGCAGATATGCGCAGGTAGCGGGAGTGTACGAGCAGTACTTC.

A word on this clonotype: The junction departs from the called germline gene at one end, perhaps through a read error. The chain carries TRBV20-1 and TRBJ1-6, with TRBD1 identical over 10 bases. CDR3 length: 14 amino acids. From germline, CDR1 is DFQATT and CDR2 SNEGSKA (reference sequence). The CDR3 DNA sequence: TGCAGTGCTGGGGGACAGGGGCCGGGATCACCCCCCCACTTT. This translates into CSAGGQGPGSPPHF.

V and J are TRBV4-2 and TRBJ2-5; 7 bases match TRBD2. There are 15 residues in the CDR3. After removal of 3 bases from V and 5 bases from J, the junction contained 9 bases not matched to a gene. Germline loops: CDR1 LGHNA, CDR2 YNFKEQ. In DNA form, the CDR3 reads TGTGCCAGCAGCCATTGGCGAGCGGGGAAGGAGACCCAGTACTTC. Its translation is CASSHWRAGKETQYF.

V gene TRBV21-1 combines with J gene TRBJ2-5; TRBD2 is the table's D call, not checked against the DNA. TRBV21-1 represents a pseudogene. The CDR3 covers 20 residues. CDR3 nucleotide sequence: TGTGCCAGCAGCCCCCCCTCACCCCACACTAGAGGGGGAGGTCAGGAGACCCAGTACTTC. It translates to CASSPPSPHTRGGGQETQYF.

The chain couples TRBV18 to TRBJ2-5, with D perhaps matching TRBD1 (6 bases). CDR3 length equals 14 residues. V gave up 0 bases and J gave up 2 bases, with 7 bases separating them. CDR1 is KGHSH, CDR2 LQKENI, per germline. The CDR3 sequence is CASSPPQGQETQYF. CDR3 DNA sequence: TGTGCCAGCTCACCACCACAGGGACAAGAGACCCAGTACTTC.

The chain has TRBV2 and TRBJ2-7, with 7 bases that match TRBD2. This CDR3 is built from 15 residues. With 1 base clipped from V and 2 bases from J, the junction kept 5 bases outside the gene matches. Germline V gene lookup returns CDR1 SNHLY and CDR2 FYNNEI. Here the CDR3 reads CASSEGAGDPYEQYF. The CDR3 coding sequence is TGTGCCAGCAGTGAAGGGGCGGGAGATCCCTACGAGCAGTACTTC.

The rearrangement links TRBV15 to TRBJ1-2; D ambiguous. The CDR3 is 12 amino acids. The ends were cut back, 1 base at V and 2 bases at J, with 2 bases in the middle. Germline CDR1 and CDR2: LNHNV and YYDKDF (reference sequence). The CDR3 loop is CATSRVNYGYTF. Written as DNA, the CDR3 is TGTGCCACCAGCAGAGTGAACTATGGCTACACCTTC.

The chain uses TRBV6-5 and TRBJ2-3, with TRBD2 matching over 9 bases. V gave up 7 bases and J gave up 4 bases; unmatched junction bases: 9. CDR3 length equals 15 residues. The germline V gene encodes CDR1 MNHEY and CDR2 SVGAGI. In nucleotides, the CDR3 is TGTGCCAGCAACTTACTAGCGGGCAATCCAGATACGCAGTATTTT. Encoded protein: CASNLLAGNPDTQYF.

V usage is TRBV7-2 and J usage is TRBJ2-7, with D uncertain. V gave up 4 bases and J gave up 6 bases, with 10 bases separating them. Germline V gene data show CDR1 as SGHTA and CDR2 as FQGNSA. The CDR3 length is 12 residues. CDR3 nucleotides: TGTGCCAGCAGCTACGGACCTTCCGAGCAGTACTTC. Amino acid sequence: CASSYGPSEQYF.

This chain's CDR3 is CASSEAASRSNEQFF. The DNA of the CDR3 is TGCGCCAGCTCGGAGGCGGCTAGCAGAAGCAATGAGCAGTTCTTC. This rearrangement joins TRBV5-1 to TRBJ2-1; tentatively, D is TRBD2 (5 bases). Trimming shortened V by 7 bases and J by 6 bases, and 20 bases separated the two germline ends. CDR1 and CDR2 (germline): SGHRS, YFSETQ. This CDR3 contains 15 residues.

This clonotype was seen a handful of times. V is TRBV7-2 and J is TRBJ2-5, with 13 bases matching TRBD2. Germline V lookup: CDR1 SGHTA, CDR2 FQGNSA. This CDR3 is 16 amino acids long. The trim removed 5 bases at V and 1 base at J, leaving 4 bases unmatched. Here the CDR3 DNA reads TGTGCCAGCAGCCTAAGACTAGCGGGGGGCCAAGAGACCCAGTACTTC. Its translation: CASSLRLAGGQETQYF.

This chain connects TRBV3-1 to TRBJ2-3, with no clear D. Trimming stripped 3 bases from V and 0 bases from J, with 10 bases between. This CDR3 spans 15 amino acids. Germline CDR1 is LGHDT and CDR2 is YNNKEL (reference sequence). CDR3 region: CASSQVQISTDTQYF. The CDR3 bases are TGTGCCAGCAGCCAGGTTCAGATTAGCACAGATACGCAGTATTTT.

This chain links TRBV4-3 with TRBJ2-1; 10 bases are a match to TRBD2. CDR1 LGHNA and CDR2 YSLEER come from the germline V gene. The CDR3 spans 16 residues. V lost 0 bases and J lost 8; bases outside the gene matches: 7. CDR3 sequence: CASSQDLAGEGYEQFF. Here the CDR3 DNA reads TGCGCCAGCAGCCAAGACCTAGCGGGAGAGGGATATGAGCAGTTCTTC.

V is TRBV20-1 and J is TRBJ2-3, with TRBD1 matching 9 bases. From germline, CDR1 is DFQATT and CDR2 SNEGSKA (reference sequence). The CDR3 is 15 amino acids. V was pared by 0 bases and J by 7 bases, with 8 bases of the junction left unmatched. CDR3 sequence: CSARDLGTGQYTQYF. CDR3 nucleotide sequence: TGCAGTGCTAGAGATCTCGGGACAGGGCAATATACGCAGTATTTT.